The sequence of this T cell receptor (beta chain) was determined in a study of blood T cells in healthy people across ages. This clonotype turned up a few times. Its antigen remains unidentified. General study points: Significant beta diversity loss was already apparent by age approximately 38, declining roughly linearly. It was held that the diversity estimates obtained from one million T cells were underestimates. Unsorted PBMC material precluded a definitive naive versus antigen-experienced comparison.

Alongside a J-beta primer mix, a sample-barcoded 5' primer served in a second PCR lasting roughly 6 to 11 cycles. In TCRdb, the 5' RACE reads were re-called with MiXCR into one record per CDR3 protein. The sample lists approximately 1.5 million distinct CDR3 sequences, about 31% occurring once. Sequenced material: blood. This TCR came from a woman younger than 45 in good health.

The CDR3 DNA follows: TGCAGTGCTAGAGACTGGTCGTCCCATTACAATGAGCAGTTCTTC. Its protein product is CSARDWSSHYNEQFF. The rearrangement joins TRBV20-1 to TRBJ2-1; D gene ambiguous. Trimming pared 0 bases from V and 4 bases from J, leaving 13 bases between. Germline V lookup: CDR1 DFQATT, CDR2 SNEGSKA (reference sequence). The CDR3 contains 15 residues.